This T cell receptor beta chain was recorded in a study of early stage breast cancer tumors. This clone was picked up a small number of times. The CDR3 is 15 residues long. The germline V gene has CDR1 LNHDA and CDR2 SQIVND (reference sequence). The germline V and J ends were trimmed by 3 bases and 8 bases, with 17 bases remaining between them. Each sample had two DNA replicates, approximately 0.52 ug blood or about 1.4 ug tissue. TCRdb's copy holds only in-frame clones and misses some; the assay was immunoSEQ multiplex PCR. The sample includes around 30,000 clones, roughly 81% of them seen just once. Roughly 17-50 mg of tissue was diced for each tumor.

Sequenced sample: breast tumor tissue. This clonotype originated in a young adult with breast cancer. The V and J genes are TRBV19 and TRBJ2-1, with a weak D call TRBD1 (5 bases). CDR3: CASSMAGPIQDEQFF. DNA of the CDR3: TGTGCCAGTAGTATGGCTGGGCCCATACAGGATGAGCAGTTCTTC. Based on the CDR3 plus reference TRBV19 and TRBJ2-1, the full variable domain is DGGITQSPKYLFRKEGQNVTLSCEQNLNHDAMYWYRQDPGQGLRLIYYSQIVNDFQKGDIAEGYSVSREKKESFPLTVTSAQKNPTAFYLCASSMAGPIQDEQFFGPGTRLTVL.